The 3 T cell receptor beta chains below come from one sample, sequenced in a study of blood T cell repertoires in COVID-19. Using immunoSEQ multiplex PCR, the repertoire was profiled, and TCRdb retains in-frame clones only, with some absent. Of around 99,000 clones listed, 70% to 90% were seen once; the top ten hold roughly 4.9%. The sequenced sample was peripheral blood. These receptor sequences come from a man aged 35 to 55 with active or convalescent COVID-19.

The CDR3 here is CASSLRGQGFGYTF. The CDR3 region has the DNA TGTGCCAGCAGCTTAAGGGGACAGGGTTTTGGCTACACCTTC. V gene TRBV7-3 combines with J gene TRBJ1-2; 9 bases align to TRBD1. V was clipped by 1 base and J by 7 bases; unmatched bases: 4. Germline values: CDR1 SGHTA, CDR2 FQGTGA. The CDR3 is 14 residues long.

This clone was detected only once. The CDR3: CASNLGPEAFF. The CDR3 bases are TGTGCCAGCAACCTTGGCCCCGAAGCTTTCTTT. The genes are TRBV21-1 and TRBJ1-1; TRBD1 reflects the table's D call only, with no check against the DNA. TRBV21-1 represents a pseudogene. The CDR3 is made up of 11 amino acids.

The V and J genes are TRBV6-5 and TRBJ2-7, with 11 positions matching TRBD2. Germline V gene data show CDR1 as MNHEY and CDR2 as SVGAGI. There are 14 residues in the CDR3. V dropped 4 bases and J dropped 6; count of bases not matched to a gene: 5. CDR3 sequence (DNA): TGTGCCAGCAGTTCGGCTAGCGGGGGGCGCGAGCAGTACTTC. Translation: CASSSASGGREQYF.